This T cell receptor (beta chain) was sequenced in a study of T-cell memory formation after mild COVID-19. Overall study: Most TCR clusters belonged to a single donor.

The CDR3 has 19 amino acids. Germline V gene lookup returns CDR1 SGHTA and CDR2 FQGNSA. With V trimmed by 1 base and J by 3 bases, 14 bases remained unmatched. The authors produced TCR alpha and TCR beta cDNA libraries with sample barcodes and UMIs by 5'RACE using constant-segment primers. TCRdb passed the 5' RACE reads through MiXCR, listing each CDR3 protein once. The sample holds a few hundred thousand distinct CDR3 sequences, around 21% seen once. Notes on this clonotype: What it recognizes is unknown.

Study outcomes and limitations: Specificity for SARS-CoV-2 was not confirmed among the second-wave clones peaking on day 37. Clones shrinking from day 15 to 85 showed even CD4/CD8 mixes; later expanders tilted CD4+.

The genes are TRBV7-2 and TRBJ2-5, with 10 bases aligning to TRBD2. The sequence was collected from an adult woman who had mild COVID-19 (a few samples of this study predate the infection). Cell type and time point are not known. Sequencing used PBMCs or a T cell subset sorted from them (not recorded which). CDR3 coding DNA: TGTGCCAGCAGCTTAGGGGCGCGGCTAGCGGGGGAGGCGGAAGAGACCCAGTACTTC. It yields the protein CASSLGARLAGEAEETQYF. Supplemented by reference TRBV7-2 and TRBJ2-5, the full variable domain reads GAGVSQSPSNKVTEKGKDVELRCDPISGHTALYWYRQSLGQGLEFLIYFQGNSAPDKSGLPSDRFSAERTGGSVSTLTIQRTQQEDSAVYLCASSLGARLAGEAEETQYFGPGTRLLVL.